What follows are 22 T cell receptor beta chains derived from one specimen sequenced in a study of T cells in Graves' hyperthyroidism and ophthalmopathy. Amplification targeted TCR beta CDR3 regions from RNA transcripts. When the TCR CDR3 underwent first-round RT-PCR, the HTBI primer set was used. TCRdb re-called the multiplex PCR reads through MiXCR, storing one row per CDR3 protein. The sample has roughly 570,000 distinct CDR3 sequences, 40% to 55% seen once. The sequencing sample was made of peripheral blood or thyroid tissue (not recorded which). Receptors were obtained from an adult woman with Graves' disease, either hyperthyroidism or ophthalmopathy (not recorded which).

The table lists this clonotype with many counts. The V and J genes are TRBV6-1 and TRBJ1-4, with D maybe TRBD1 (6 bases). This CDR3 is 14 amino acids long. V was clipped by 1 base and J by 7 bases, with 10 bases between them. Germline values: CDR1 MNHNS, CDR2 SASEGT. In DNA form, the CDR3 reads TGTGCCAGCAGTGAAGGTACAGGGAGTGAAAAACTGTTTTTT. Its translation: CASSEGTGSEKLFF.

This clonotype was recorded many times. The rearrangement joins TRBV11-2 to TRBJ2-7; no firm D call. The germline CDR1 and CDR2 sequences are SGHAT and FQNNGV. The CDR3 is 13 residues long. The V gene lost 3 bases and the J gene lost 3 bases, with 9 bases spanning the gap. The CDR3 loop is CASSFEANYEQYF. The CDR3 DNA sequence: TGTGCCAGCAGCTTCGAAGCAAACTACGAGCAGTACTTC.

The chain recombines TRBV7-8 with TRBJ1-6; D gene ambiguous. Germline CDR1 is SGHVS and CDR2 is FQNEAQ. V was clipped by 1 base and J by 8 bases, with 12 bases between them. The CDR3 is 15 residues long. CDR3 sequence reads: CASSLGISRDSPLHF. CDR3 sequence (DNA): TGTGCCAGCAGCTTAGGGATTAGTAGGGATTCACCCCTCCACTTT.

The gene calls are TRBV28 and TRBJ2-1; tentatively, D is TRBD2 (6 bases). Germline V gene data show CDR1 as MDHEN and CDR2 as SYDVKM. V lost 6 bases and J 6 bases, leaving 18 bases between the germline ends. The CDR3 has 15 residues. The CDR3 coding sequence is TGTGCCAGCAGCAGTCCGGGGGAGGACCCCAATGAGCAGTTCTTC. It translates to CASSSPGEDPNEQFF. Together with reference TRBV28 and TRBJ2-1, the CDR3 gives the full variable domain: DVKVTQSSRYLVKRTGEKVFLECVQDMDHENMFWYRQDPGLGLRLIYFSYDVKMKEKGDIPEGYSVSREKKERFSLILESASTNQTSMYLCASSSPGEDPNEQFFGPGTRLTVL.

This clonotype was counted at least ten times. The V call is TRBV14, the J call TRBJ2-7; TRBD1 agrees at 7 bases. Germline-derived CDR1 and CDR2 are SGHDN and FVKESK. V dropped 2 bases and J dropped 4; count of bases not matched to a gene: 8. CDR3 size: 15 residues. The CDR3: CASSQIKTGLYEQYF. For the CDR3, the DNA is TGTGCCAGCAGCCAAATAAAGACAGGGTTGTACGAGCAGTACTTC.

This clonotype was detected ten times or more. In nucleotides, the CDR3 is TGTGCCAGCAGTTACTCCGGCAGCCACACCTACGAGCAGTACTTC. Encoded protein: CASSYSGSHTYEQYF. The rearrangement uses TRBV6-6 and TRBJ2-7; no reliable D call. The germline V gene has CDR1 MNHNY and CDR2 SVGAGI (reference sequence). There are 15 residues in the CDR3. V dropped 0 bases and J dropped 2 bases, with 11 bases sitting between them.

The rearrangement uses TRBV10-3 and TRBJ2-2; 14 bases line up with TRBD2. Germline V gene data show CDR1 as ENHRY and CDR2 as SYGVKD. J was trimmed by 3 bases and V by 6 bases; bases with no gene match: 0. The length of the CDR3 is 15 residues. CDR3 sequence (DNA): TGTGCCATCAGGACTAGCGGGGGGGACACCGGGGAGCTGTTTTTT. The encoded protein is CAIRTSGGDTGELFF.

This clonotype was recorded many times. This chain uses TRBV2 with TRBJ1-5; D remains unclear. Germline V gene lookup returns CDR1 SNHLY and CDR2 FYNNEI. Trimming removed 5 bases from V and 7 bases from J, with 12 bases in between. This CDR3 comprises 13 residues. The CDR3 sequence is CASSIRSEQPQHF. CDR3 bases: TGTGCCAGCAGTATCAGGTCAGAACAGCCCCAGCATTTT.

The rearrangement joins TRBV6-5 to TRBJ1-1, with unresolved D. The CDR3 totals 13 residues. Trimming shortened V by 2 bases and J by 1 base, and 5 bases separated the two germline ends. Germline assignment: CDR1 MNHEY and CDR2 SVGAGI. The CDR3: CASSYGQNTEAFF. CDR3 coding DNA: TGTGCCAGCAGTTACGGCCAGAACACTGAAGCTTTCTTT.

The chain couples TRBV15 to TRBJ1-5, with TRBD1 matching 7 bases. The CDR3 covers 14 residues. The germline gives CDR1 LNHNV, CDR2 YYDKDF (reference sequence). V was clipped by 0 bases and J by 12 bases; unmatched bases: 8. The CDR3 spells CATSRDLETGIQHF. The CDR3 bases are TGTGCCACCAGCAGAGATCTTGAGACAGGGATCCAGCATTTT.

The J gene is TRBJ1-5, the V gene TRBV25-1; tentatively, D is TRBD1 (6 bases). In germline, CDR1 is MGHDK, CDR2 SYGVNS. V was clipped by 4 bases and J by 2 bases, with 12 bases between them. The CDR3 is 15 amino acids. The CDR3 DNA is TGTGCCAGCAGTGCCCACAGGGAGGGCAATCAGCCCCAGCATTTT. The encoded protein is CASSAHREGNQPQHF.

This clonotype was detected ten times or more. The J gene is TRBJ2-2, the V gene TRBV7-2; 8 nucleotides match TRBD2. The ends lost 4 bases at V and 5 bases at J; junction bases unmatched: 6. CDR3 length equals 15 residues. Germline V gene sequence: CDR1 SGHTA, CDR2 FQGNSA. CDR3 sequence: CASSSSGRGTGELFF. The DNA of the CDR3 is TGTGCCAGCAGCTCAAGCGGGAGAGGAACCGGGGAGCTGTTTTTT.

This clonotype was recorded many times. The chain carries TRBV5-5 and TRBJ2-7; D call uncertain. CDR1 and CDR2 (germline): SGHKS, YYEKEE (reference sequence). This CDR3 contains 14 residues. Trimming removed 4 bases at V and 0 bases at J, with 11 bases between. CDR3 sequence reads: CASSITTSSYEQYF. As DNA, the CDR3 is TGTGCCAGCAGCATAACTACTTCCTCCTACGAGCAGTACTTC.

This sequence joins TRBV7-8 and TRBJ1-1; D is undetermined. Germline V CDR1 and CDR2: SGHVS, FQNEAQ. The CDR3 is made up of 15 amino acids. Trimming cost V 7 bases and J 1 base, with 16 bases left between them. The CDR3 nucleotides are TGTGCCAGCACCTCGCGGAACGCTCCGAACACTGAAGCTTTCTTT. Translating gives CASTSRNAPNTEAFF.

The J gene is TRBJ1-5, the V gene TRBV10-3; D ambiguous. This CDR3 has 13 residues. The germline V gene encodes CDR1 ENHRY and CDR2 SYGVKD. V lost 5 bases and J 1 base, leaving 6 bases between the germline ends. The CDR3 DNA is TGTGCCATCAGTCAAGACAGCAATCAGCCCCAGCATTTT. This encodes CAISQDSNQPQHF.

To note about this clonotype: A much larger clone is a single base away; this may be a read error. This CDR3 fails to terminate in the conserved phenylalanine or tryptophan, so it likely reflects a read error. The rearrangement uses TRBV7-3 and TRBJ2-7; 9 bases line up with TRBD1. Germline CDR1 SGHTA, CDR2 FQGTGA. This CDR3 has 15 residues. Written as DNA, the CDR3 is TGCGCCAGCAGCCTCGGACCGGGGACAGGGAGGGAGCAGTACCTC. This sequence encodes CASSLGPGTGREQYL.

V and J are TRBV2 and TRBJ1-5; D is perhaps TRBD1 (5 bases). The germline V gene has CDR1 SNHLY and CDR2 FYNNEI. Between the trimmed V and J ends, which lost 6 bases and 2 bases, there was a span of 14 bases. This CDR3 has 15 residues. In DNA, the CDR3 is TGTGCCAGCAGCTCTGGGTCAGGGCGCAATCAGCCCCAGCATTTT. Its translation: CASSSGSGRNQPQHF.

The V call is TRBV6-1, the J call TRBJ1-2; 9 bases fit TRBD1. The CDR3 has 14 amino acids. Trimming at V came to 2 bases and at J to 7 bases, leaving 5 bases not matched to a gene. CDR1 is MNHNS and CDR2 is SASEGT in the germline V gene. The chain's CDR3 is CASSEKGTGSGYTF. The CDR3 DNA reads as TGTGCCAGCAGTGAAAAGGGGACAGGGTCTGGCTACACCTTC.

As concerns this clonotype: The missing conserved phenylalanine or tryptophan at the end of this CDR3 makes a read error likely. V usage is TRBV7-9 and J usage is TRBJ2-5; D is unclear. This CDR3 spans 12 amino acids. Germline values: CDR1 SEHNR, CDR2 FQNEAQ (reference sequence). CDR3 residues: CAITPREETQYL. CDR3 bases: TGCGCCATCACGCCTCGGGAAGAGACCCAGTACCTC.

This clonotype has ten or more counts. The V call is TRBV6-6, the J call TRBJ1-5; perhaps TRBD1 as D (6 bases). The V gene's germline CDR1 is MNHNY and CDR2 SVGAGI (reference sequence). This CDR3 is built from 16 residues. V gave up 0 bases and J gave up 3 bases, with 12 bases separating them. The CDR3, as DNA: TGTGCCAGCAGTTACTCTCCCAGGGGAAACAATCAGCCCCAGCATTTT. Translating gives CASSYSPRGNNQPQHF.

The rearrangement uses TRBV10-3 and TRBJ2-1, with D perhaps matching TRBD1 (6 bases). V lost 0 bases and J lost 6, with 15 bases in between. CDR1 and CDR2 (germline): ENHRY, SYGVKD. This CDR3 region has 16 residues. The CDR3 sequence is CAISESSGKGVNEQFF. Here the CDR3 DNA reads TGTGCCATCAGTGAGTCCTCAGGGAAGGGGGTCAATGAGCAGTTCTTC.

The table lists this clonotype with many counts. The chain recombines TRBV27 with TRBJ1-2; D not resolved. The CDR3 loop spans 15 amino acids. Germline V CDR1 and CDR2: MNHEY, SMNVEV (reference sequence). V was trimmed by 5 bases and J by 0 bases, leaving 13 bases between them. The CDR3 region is CASSQNSAPNYGYTF. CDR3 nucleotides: TGTGCCAGCAGTCAAAACAGTGCTCCTAACTATGGCTACACCTTC.